This TCR beta chain was obtained from a study of cytomegalovirus exposure and HLA in healthy donors. Findings and caveats of the study: One later analysis reportedly identified an Asian-associated ancestry cluster that showed fewer N-insertions than the roughly 620-donor mean. Immune exposure was documented only through CMV serostatus. As confirmed in vitro, a few CMV-associated chains were specific for CMV antigens.

The CDR3 consists of 17 residues. V was clipped by 2 bases and J by 5 bases, with 20 bases between them. In germline, CDR1 is MGHRA, CDR2 YSYEKL. About this clone itself: Its antigen is still unknown.

Researchers ran the PCR with 60 Vbeta and 13 Jbeta primers. This table comes from immunoSEQ multiplex PCR, and its TCRdb copy is limited to in-frame clones, with some not included. The table lists 100,000 to 150,000 clones, around 70% of them singletons. The sequencing input was PBMCs. The chain employs TRBV4-1 and TRBJ2-3; a weak D match, TRBD2 (5 bases). This receptor was taken from a man aged 30 to 39 in good health and CMV-seropositive. The CDR3 reads CASSQPFRGSIGDTQYF. In nucleotides, the CDR3 is TGCGCCAGCAGCCAACCATTCCGGGGATCGATTGGAGATACGCAGTATTTT.